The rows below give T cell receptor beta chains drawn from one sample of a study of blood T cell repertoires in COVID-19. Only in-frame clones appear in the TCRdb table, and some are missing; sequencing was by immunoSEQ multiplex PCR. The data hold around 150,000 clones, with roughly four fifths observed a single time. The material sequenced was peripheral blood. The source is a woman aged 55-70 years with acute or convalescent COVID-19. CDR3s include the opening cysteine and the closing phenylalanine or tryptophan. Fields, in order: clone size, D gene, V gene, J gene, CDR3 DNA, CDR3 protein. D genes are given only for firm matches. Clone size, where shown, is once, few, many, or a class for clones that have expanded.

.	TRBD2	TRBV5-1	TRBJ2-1	TGCGCCAGCAGCCTGGGACTAGCGGGAGATAATGAGCAGTTCTTC	CASSLGLAGDNEQFF
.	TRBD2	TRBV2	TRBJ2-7	TGTGCCTCCGAGGCGGGGGTTAGCGACTCCTACGAGCAGTACTTC	CASEAGVSDSYEQYF
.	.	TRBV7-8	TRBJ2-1	TGTGCCAGCAGCTTTACGACAGCCTACAATGAGCAGTTCTTC	CASSFTTAYNEQFF
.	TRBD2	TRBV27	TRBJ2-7	TGTGCCAGCAGTTCGTTCGCTAGCGGGGGGTCCTACGAGCAGTACTTC	CASSSFASGGSYEQYF
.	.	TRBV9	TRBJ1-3	TGTGCCAGCAGCGGCGGTATCTCTGGAAACACCATATATTTT	CASSGGISGNTIYF
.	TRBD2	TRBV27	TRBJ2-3	TGTGCCAGCAGTTTAGCGGGGGTCACAGATACGCAGTATTTT	CASSLAGVTDTQYF
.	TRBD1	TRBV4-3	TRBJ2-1	TGCGCCAGCAGCCATTACAGGGGGCGAGAGCAGTTCTTC	CASSHYRGREQFF
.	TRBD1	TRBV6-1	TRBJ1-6	TGTGCCAGCAGTGCCGGACAGGGAGCTTCCTATAATTCACCCCTCCACTTT	CASSAGQGASYNSPLHF
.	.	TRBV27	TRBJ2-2	TGTGCCAGCAGTTTATTTGGGGACATGGTGACCGGGGAGCTGTTTTTT	CASSLFGDMVTGELFF
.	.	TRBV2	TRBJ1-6	TGTGCCAGCAGTGAAAGAGAGCGGAGTAATTCACCCCTCCACTTT	CASSERERSNSPLHF
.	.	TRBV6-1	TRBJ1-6	TGTGCCAGCAGTGAAATGGACAGCAATAATTCACCCCTCCACTTT	CASSEMDSNNSPLHF
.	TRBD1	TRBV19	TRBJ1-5	TGTGCCAGCACTACAGGGGACAGCAATCAGCCCCAGCATTTT	CASTTGDSNQPQHF
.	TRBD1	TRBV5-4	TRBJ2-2	TGTGCCAGCAGCTTGGCTCGGACAGGGGGTGGCGGGGAGCTGTTTTTT	CASSLARTGGGGELFF
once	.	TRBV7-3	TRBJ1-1	TGTGCCAGCAGCCGGGGAGGGAGAACGAACACTGAAGCTTTCTTT	CASSRGGRTNTEAFF
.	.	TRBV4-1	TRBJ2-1	TGCGCCAGCAGCCAAGATCAAGATCCTAGCCGAACACGGAGCAATGAGCAGTTCTTC	CASSQDQDPSRTRSNEQFF
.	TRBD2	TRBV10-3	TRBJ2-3	TGTGCCATCTCCGGGACTAGCGGCACAGATACGCAGTATTTT	CAISGTSGTDTQYF
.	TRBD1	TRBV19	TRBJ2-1	TGTGCCAGTAGTTCGACAGGGGTTCTTGAGCAGTTCTTC	CASSSTGVLEQFF
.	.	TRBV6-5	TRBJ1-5	TGTGCCAGCAGGGCAGGGAATAGCAATCAGCCCCAGCATTTT	CASRAGNSNQPQHF
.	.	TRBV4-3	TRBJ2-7	TGCGCCAGCAGCCAAGATTCCCGGAGAGGTTCCTACGAGCAGTACTTC	CASSQDSRRGSYEQYF
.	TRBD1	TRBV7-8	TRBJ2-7	TGTGCCAGCAGCGAAAGGACAGGGGACTACGAGCAGTACTTC	CASSERTGDYEQYF
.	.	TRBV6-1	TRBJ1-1	TGTGCCAGCAGTGAAGCGAGCCTGAACACTGAAGCTTTCTTT	CASSEASLNTEAFF
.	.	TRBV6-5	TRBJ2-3	TGTGCCAGCAGACGAACGGGGATCCGCACAGATACGCAGTATTTT	CASRRTGIRTDTQYF
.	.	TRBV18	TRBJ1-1	TGTGCCAGCTCACCACTCACAGCTTCCATGAACACTGAAGCTTTCTTT	CASSPLTASMNTEAFF
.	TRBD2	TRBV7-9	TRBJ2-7	TGTGCCAGCAGCCCCAAATGGACTAGCGGGAGGAGTTTGTACGAGCAGTACTTC	CASSPKWTSGRSLYEQYF
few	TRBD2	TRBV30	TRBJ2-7	TGTGCCTGGAGTGTAAAGGGAGGACTAGCGGGACTCGAGCAGTACTTC	CAWSVKGGLAGLEQYF
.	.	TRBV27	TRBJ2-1	TGTGCCAGCAGTCCTATAAGTCCAGGGGAGCAGTTCTTC	CASSPISPGEQFF
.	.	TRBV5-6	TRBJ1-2	TGTGCCAGCAGCGTGGATCGGACAGTGGGCGGCTACACCTTC	CASSVDRTVGGYTF
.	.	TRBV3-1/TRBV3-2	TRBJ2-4	TGTGCCAGCAGCCACGAGGGCAGGGGGACTGGAAACATTCAGTACTTC	CASSHEGRGTGNIQYF
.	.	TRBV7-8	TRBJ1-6	TGTGCCAGCAGCTTAGAGGGACACCGAAATTCACCCCTCCACTTT	CASSLEGHRNSPLHF
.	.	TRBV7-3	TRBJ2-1	TGTGCCAGCAGCTTGGACTACAACAATGAGCAGTTCTTC	CASSLDYNNEQFF
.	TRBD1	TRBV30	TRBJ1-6	TGTGCCTGGAGGGGAACGACAGGGCAGAATTCACCCCTCCACTTT	CAWRGTTGQNSPLHF
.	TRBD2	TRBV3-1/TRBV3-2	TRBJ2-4	TGTGCCAGCAGCCTAGCGGGAGGGATCCAAAACATTCAGTACTTC	CASSLAGGIQNIQYF
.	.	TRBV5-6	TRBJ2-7	TGTGCCAGCAGCCCCCGCGGGGGCTTCTACGAGCAGTACTTC	CASSPRGGFYEQYF
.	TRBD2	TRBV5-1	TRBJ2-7	TGCGCCAGCAGCTCCCCGGGAGGTCGACTTACCTACGAGCAGTACTTC	CASSSPGGRLTYEQYF
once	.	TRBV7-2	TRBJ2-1	TGTGCCAGCAGCTTAGATGCGGATTTCTACAATGAGCAGTTCTTC	CASSLDADFYNEQFF
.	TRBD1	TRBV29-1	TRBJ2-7	TGCAGCGTAACCAGGGGGCCCTACGAGCAGTACTTC	CSVTRGPYEQYF
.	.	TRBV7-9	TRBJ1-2	TGTGCCAGCAGCTTAGGGGAGCTTAACTATGGCTACACCTTC	CASSLGELNYGYTF
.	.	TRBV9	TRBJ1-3	TGTGCCAGCAGCGCCGCCCAGGGCTTAGATTCTGGAAACACCATATATTTT	CASSAAQGLDSGNTIYF
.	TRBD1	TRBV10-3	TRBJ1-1	TGTGCCTCCAATCTGGGACAGGGGAACACTGAAGCTTTCTTT	CASNLGQGNTEAFF